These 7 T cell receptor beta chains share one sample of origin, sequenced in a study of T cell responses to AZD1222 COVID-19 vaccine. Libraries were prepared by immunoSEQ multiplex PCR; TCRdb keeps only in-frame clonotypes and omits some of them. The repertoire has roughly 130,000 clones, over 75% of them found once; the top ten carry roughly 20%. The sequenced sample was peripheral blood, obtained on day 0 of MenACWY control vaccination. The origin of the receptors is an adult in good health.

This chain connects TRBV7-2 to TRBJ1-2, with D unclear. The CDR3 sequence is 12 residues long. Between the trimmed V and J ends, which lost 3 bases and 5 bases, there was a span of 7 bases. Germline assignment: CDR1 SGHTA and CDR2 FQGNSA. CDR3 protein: CASSLGVYGYTF. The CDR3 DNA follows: TGTGCCAGCAGCTTGGGAGTTTATGGCTACACCTTC.

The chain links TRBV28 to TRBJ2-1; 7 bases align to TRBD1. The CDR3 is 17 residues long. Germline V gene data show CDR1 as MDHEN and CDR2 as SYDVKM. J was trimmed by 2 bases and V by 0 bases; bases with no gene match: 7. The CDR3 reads CASSLWRQGRAYNEQFF. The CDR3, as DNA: TGTGCCAGCAGTTTATGGCGACAGGGAAGGGCCTACAATGAGCAGTTCTTC.

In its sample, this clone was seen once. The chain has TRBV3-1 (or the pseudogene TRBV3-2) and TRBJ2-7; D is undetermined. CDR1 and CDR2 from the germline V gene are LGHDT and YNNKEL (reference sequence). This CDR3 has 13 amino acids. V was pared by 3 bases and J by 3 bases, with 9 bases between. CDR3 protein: CASSHRWDYEQYF. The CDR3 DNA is TGTGCCAGCAGCCACCGCTGGGACTACGAGCAGTACTTC.

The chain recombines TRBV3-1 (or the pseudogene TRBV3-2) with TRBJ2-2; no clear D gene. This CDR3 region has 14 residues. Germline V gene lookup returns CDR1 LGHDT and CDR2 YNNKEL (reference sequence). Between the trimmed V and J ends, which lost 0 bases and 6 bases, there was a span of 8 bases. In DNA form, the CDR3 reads TGTGCCAGCAGCCAAGAGAGTTGGTCCGGGGAGCTGTTTTTT. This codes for CASSQESWSGELFF.

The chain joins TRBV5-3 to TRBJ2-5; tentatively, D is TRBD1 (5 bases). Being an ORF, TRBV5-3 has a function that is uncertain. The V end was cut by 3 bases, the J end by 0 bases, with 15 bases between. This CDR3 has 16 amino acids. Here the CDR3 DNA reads TGTGCCAGAAGCTGCGACCTCAGGGCGTACCAAGAGACCCAGTACTTC. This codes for CARSCDLRAYQETQYF.

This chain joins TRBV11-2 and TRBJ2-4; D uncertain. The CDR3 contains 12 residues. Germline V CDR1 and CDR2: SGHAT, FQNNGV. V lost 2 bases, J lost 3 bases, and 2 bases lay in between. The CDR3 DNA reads TGTGCCAGCAGCTTAAACAAAAACATTCAGTACTTC. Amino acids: CASSLNKNIQYF. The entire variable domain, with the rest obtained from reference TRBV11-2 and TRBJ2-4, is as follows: EAGVAQSPRYKIIEKRQSVAFWCNPISGHATLYWYQQILGQGPKLLIQFQNNGVVDDSQLPKDRFSAERLKGVDSTLKIQPAKLEDSAVYLCASSLNKNIQYFGAGTRLSVL.

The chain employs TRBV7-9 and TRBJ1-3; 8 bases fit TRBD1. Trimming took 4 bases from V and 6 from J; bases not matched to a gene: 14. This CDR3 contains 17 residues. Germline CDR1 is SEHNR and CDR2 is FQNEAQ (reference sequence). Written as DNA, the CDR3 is TGTGCCAGCAGCTCCTGGACAGGGATTGACCCCGAAAACACCATATATTTT. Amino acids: CASSSWTGIDPENTIYF.